This T cell receptor (beta chain) was sequenced in a study of monozygotic twins with inflammatory bowel disease. TCRdb processed the 5' RACE reads again and assigns one entry to each CDR3 protein, with no DNA. This repertoire includes 300,000 to 350,000 distinct CDR3 sequences. The CDR3 totals 13 residues. The sequencing input was blood. The receptor was derived from a human donor with ulcerative colitis or Crohn's disease, or a healthy co-twin of an affected twin (not recorded which). The chain uses TRBV12-3 or TRBV12-4 and TRBJ2-2; TCRdb indicates TRBD1, and absent DNA this call remains unverified. The CDR3 sequence is CASSIQTVGELFF.